The 9 T cell receptor beta chains given below trace back to one sample, sequenced in a study of cytomegalovirus exposure and HLA in healthy donors. PCR used 60 Vbeta primers and 13 Jbeta primers. Assay used: immunoSEQ multiplex PCR; TCRdb lists only in-frame clones, some missing. The sample consists of roughly 56,000 clones, approximately 72% of them appearing once. Source material: PBMCs. Receptor source: a man aged 45-60 years in good health and CMV-seropositive.

This clone has a handful of counts. This chain connects TRBV27 to TRBJ1-1; D is ambiguous. The germline V gene encodes CDR1 MNHEY and CDR2 SMNVEV (reference sequence). The CDR3 totals 13 residues. V was trimmed by 3 bases and J by 0 bases, leaving 5 bases between them. The CDR3 here is CASSLSMNTEAFF. The CDR3 DNA sequence: TGTGCCAGCAGTTTGTCCATGAACACTGAAGCTTTCTTT.

The J gene is TRBJ2-3, the V gene TRBV7-9; TRBD2 matches at 8 bases. The germline gives CDR1 SEHNR, CDR2 FQNEAQ (reference sequence). J lost 10 bases, V lost 4 bases, and 13 bases had no gene match. This CDR3 has 15 amino acids. This CDR3 reads CASSSSGAGREAQYF. For the CDR3, the DNA is TGTGCCAGCAGCTCGTCTGGGGCAGGGCGGGAGGCGCAGTATTTT.

The chain has TRBV7-3 and TRBJ1-5; 7 bases agree with TRBD1. Germline loops: CDR1 SGHTA, CDR2 FQGTGA. V lost 4 bases to trimming and J lost 5 bases; unmatched junction nucleotides: 8. The CDR3 contains 15 residues. The CDR3 is CASSSQDRPHQPQHF. For the CDR3, the DNA is TGTGCCAGCAGCTCTCAGGACAGGCCACATCAGCCCCAGCATTTT.

The J gene is TRBJ1-1, the V gene TRBV6-1, with 8 bases lining up with TRBD1. Trimming removed 3 bases from V and 5 bases from J; junction bases left unmatched: 11. CDR3 length: 16 residues. The germline V gene has CDR1 MNHNS and CDR2 SASEGT. The CDR3 reads CASSDGQRTGWTEAFF. Here the CDR3 DNA reads TGTGCCAGCAGTGATGGGCAGAGGACAGGGTGGACTGAAGCTTTCTTT.

The rearrangement joins TRBV28 to TRBJ1-2, with D maybe TRBD1 (5 bases). The V gene lost 6 bases and the J gene lost 10 bases, with 15 bases spanning the gap. The CDR3 is 12 residues long. Germline V lookup: CDR1 MDHEN, CDR2 SYDVKM. The CDR3 nucleotides are TGTGCCAGCAGCCTGACAGCTCGGAACTACACCTTC. This encodes CASSLTARNYTF.

Details on this clone: The germline gene is not matched at one end of the junction; a read error may be the cause. The chain employs TRBV7-7 and TRBJ1-5; 7 nucleotides agree with TRBD1. CDR3 size: 19 residues. The germline V gene encodes CDR1 SSHAT and CDR2 FNYEAQ (reference sequence). The CDR3 DNA sequence: TGTGCTAGCAGCCGAGAAGGGACAGTTGTTATGGGCCGCAATCAGCCCCAGCATTTT. The encoded protein is CASSREGTVVMGRNQPQHF.

The gene calls are TRBV12-5 and TRBJ2-3, with 9 bases matching TRBD1. The CDR3 sequence is 14 residues long. The germline V gene encodes CDR1 LGHNT and CDR2 FRNRAP. V was pared by 7 bases and J by 5 bases, with 7 bases of the junction left unmatched. The CDR3 protein is CASVRTGAEDTQYF. CDR3 bases: TGTGCTAGTGTCAGGACAGGGGCGGAAGATACGCAGTATTTT. Complete variable domain (other parts from reference TRBV12-5 and TRBJ2-3): DARVTQTPRHKVTEMGQEVTMRCQPILGHNTVFWYRQTMMQGLELLAYFRNRAPLDDSGMPKDRFSAEMPDATLATLKIQPSEPRDSAVYFCASVRTGAEDTQYFGPGTRLTVL.

DNA for the CDR3: TGTGCCAGCAGGCGCGGGAGTGCGAACACCGGGGAGCTGTTTTTT. Translating it yields CASRRGSANTGELFF. The chain uses TRBV7-2 and TRBJ2-2; the match to TRBD2 covers 7 bases. This CDR3 spans 15 amino acids. Germline V lookup: CDR1 SGHTA, CDR2 FQGNSA. V trimming: 6 bases; J trimming: 0 bases; junction bases outside the gene matches: 4.

This clone was recorded once. The rearrangement joins TRBV28 to TRBJ2-7, with 11 bases identical to TRBD2. This CDR3 region has 14 residues. The germline CDR1 and CDR2 sequences are MDHEN and SYDVKM. Losses at the gene ends were 5 bases for V and 3 bases for J; bases not matched to a gene: 3. DNA for the CDR3: TGTGCCAGCAGTCGACTAGCGGGAATCTACGAGCAGTACTTC. This sequence encodes CASSRLAGIYEQYF.